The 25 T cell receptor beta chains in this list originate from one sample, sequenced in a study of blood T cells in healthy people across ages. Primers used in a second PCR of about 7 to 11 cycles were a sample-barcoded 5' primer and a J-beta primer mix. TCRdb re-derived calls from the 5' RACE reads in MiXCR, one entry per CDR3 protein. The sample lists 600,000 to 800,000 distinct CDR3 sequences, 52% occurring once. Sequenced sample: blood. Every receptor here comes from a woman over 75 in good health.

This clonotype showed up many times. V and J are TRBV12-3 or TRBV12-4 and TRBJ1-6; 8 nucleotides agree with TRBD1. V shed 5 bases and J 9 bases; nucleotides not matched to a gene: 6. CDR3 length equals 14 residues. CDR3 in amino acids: CASSGQGVGSPLHF. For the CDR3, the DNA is TGTGCCAGCAGTGGACAGGGTGTAGGTTCACCCCTCCACTTT.

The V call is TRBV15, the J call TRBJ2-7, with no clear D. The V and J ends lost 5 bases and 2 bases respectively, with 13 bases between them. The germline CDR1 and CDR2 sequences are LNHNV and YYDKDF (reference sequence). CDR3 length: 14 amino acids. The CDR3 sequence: CATSARTFTYEQYF. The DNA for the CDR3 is TGTGCCACCAGCGCCAGGACGTTTACCTACGAGCAGTACTTC.

In DNA, the CDR3 is TGTGCCATCAGTGAGCGGGGACAGGGTGCCTACAATGAGCAGTTCTTC. It is translated as CAISERGQGAYNEQFF. V is TRBV10-3 and J is TRBJ2-1; 9 nucleotides agree with TRBD1. The ends lost 2 bases at V and 2 bases at J; junction bases unmatched: 4. Germline V gives CDR1 ENHRY, CDR2 SYGVKD. The CDR3 consists of 16 residues.

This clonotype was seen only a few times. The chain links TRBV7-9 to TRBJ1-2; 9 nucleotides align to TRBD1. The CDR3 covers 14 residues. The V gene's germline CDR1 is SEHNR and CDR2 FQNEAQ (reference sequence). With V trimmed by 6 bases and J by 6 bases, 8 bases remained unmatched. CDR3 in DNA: TGTGCCAGCAGTTTGGGACAGGGCCACCATGGCTACACCTTC. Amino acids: CASSLGQGHHGYTF.

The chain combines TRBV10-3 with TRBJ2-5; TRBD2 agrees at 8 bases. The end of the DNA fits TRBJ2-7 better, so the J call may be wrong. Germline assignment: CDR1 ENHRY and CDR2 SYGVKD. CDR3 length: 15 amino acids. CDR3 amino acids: CAISPVGSGTYEQYF. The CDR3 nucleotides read TGTGCCATCAGTCCGGTTGGTAGCGGGACCTACGAGCAGTACTTC.

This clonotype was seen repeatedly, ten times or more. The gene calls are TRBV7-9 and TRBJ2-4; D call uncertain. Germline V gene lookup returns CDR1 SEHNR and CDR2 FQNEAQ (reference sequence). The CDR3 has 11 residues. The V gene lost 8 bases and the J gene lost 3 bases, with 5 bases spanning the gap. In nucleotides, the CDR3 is TGTGCCAGCGGCCTCAAAAACATTCAGTACTTC. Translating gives CASGLKNIQYF.

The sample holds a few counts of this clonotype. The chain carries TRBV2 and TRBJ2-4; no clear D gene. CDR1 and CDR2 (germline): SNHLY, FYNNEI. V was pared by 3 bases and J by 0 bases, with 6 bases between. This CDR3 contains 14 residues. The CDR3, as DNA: TGTGCCAGCAGTGATGGAGTAGCCAAAAACATTCAGTACTTC. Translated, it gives CASSDGVAKNIQYF.

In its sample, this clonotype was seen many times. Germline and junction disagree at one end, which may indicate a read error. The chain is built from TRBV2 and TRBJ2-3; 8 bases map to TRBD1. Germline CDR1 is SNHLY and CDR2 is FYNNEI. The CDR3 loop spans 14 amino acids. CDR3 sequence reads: CASNEDRGTDTQYF. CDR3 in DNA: TGTGCCAGCAATGAAGACAGGGGTACAGATACGCAGTATTTT. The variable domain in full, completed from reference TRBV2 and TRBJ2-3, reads EPEVTQTPSHQVTQMGQEVILRCVPISNHLYFYWYRQILGQKVEFLVSFYNNEISEKSEIFDDQFSVERPDGSNFTLKIRSTKLEDSAMYFCASNEDRGTDTQYFGPGTRLTVL.

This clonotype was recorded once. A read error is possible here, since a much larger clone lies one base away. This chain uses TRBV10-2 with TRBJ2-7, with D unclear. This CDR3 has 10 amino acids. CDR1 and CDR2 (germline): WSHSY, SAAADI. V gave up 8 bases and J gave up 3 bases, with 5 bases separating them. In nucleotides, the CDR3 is TGCGCCAGCCAAAGCTACGAGCAGTACTTC. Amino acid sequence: CASQSYEQYF.

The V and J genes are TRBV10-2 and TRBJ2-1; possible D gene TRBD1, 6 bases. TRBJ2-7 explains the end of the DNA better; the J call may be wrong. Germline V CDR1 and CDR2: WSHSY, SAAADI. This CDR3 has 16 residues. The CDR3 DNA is TGCGCCAGCAGACGGGACACTCTTCCCTCCTACAATGAGCAGTACTTC. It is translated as CASRRDTLPSYNEQYF.

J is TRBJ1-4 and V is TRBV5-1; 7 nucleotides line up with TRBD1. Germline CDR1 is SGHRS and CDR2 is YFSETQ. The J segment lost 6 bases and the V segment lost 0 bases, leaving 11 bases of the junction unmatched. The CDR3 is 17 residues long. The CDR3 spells CASSLGQGVRMDEKLFF. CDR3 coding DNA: TGCGCCAGCAGCTTGGGACAGGGAGTAAGAATGGATGAAAAACTGTTTTTT. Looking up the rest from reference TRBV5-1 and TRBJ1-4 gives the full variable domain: KAGVTQTPRYLIKTRGQQVTLSCSPISGHRSVSWYQQTPGQGLQFLFEYFSETQRNKGNFPGRFSGRQFSNSRSEMNVSTLELGDSALYLCASSLGQGVRMDEKLFFGSGTQLSVL.

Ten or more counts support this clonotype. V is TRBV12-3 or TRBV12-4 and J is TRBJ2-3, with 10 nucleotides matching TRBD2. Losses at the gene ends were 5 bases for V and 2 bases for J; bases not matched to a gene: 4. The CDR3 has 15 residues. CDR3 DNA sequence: TGTGCCAGCAGTCCAGCGGGGGGGTCCACAGATACGCAGTATTTT. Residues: CASSPAGGSTDTQYF.

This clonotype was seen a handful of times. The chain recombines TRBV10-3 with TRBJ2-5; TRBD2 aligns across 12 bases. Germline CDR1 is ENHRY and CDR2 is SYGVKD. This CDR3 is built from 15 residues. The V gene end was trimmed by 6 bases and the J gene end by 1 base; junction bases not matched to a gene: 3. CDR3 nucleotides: TGTGCCATCAGGCTAGCGGGAGGGCCCCAAGAGACCCAGTACTTC. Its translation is CAIRLAGGPQETQYF.

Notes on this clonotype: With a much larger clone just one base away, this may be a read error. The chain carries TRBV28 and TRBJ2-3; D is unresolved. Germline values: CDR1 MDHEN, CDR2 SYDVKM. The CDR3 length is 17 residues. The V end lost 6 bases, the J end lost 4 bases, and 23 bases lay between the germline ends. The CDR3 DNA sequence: TGTGCCAGCAGACCCTGGTGGGGAAGTTCTGGCTCAGATACGCAGTATTTT. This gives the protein CASRPWWGSSGSDTQYF.

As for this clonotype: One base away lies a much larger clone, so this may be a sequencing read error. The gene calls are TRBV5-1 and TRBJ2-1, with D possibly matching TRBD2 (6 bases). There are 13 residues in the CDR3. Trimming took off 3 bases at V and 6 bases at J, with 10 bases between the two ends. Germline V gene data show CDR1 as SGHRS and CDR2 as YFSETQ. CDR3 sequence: CASSCSGVNEQFF. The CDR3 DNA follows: TGCGCCAGCAGCTGCTCGGGGGTCAATGAGCAGTTCTTC.

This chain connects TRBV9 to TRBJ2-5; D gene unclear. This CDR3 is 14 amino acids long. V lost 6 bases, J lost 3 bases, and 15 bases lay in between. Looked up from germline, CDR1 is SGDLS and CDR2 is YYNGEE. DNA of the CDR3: TGTGCCAGCACGCAAGGAGCGACCGAAGAGACCCAGTACTTC. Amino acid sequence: CASTQGATEETQYF. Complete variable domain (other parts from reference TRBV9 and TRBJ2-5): DSGVTQTPKHLITATGQRVTLRCSPRSGDLSVYWYQQSLDQGLQFLIQYYNGEERAKGNILERFSAQQFPDLHSELNLSSLELGDSALYFCASTQGATEETQYFGPGTRLLVL.

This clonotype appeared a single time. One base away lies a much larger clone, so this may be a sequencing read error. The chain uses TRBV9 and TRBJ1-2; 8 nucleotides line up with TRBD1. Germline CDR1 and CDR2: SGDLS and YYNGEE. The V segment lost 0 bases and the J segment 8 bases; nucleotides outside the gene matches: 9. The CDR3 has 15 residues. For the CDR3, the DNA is TGTGCCAGCAGCGTAGCGGGACAGGAACAAGAAGGCTACACCTTC. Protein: CASSVAGQEQEGYTF.

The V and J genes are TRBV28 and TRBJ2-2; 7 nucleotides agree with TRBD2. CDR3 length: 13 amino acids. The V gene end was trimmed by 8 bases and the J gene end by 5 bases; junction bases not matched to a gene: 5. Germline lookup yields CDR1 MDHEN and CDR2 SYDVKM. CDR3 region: CASLQGGTGELFF. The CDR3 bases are TGTGCCAGCTTGCAGGGAGGGACCGGGGAGCTGTTTTTT.

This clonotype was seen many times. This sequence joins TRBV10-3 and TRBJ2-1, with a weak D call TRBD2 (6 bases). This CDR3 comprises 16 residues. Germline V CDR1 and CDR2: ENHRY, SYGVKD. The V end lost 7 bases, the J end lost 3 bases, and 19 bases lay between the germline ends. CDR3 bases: TGTGCCATCACCCAGGGAGGATTAGCTGGCTACAATGAGCAGTTCTTC. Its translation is CAITQGGLAGYNEQFF.

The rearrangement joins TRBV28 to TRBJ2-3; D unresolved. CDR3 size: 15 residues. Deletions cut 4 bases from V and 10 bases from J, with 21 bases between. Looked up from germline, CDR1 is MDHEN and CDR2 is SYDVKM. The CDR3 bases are TGTGCCAGCAGTTCCCTTGAAGGGTCCATGTCGGCGCAGTATTTT. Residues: CASSSLEGSMSAQYF.

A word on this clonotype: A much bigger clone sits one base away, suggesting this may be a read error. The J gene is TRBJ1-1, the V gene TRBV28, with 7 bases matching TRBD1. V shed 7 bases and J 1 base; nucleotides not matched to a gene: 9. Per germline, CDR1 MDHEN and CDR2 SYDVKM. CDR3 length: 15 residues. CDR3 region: CASNPPDRRNTEAFF. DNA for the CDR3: TGTGCCAGCAATCCACCGGACAGGCGGAACACTGAAGCTTTCTTT.

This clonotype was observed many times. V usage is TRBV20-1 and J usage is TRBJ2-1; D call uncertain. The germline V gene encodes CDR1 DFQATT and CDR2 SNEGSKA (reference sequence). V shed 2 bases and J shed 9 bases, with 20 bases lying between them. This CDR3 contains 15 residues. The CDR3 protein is CSARPTRSATAEQFF. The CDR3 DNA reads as TGCAGTGCTAGACCCACCCGCTCGGCAACCGCTGAGCAGTTCTTC.

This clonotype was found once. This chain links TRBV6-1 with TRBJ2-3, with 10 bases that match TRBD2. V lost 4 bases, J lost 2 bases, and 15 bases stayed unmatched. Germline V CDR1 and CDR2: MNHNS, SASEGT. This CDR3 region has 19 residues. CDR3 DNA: TGTGCCAGCAGTGGACTCTCGGGGACCCTAGCGGGAGTCACAGATACGCAGTATTTT. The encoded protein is CASSGLSGTLAGVTDTQYF.

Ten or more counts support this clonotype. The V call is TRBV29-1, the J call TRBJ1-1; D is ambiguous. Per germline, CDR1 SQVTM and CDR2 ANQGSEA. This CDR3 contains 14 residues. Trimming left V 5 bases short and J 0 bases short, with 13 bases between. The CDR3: CSVHLGPMNTEAFF. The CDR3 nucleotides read TGCAGCGTTCACTTGGGCCCCATGAACACTGAAGCTTTCTTT.

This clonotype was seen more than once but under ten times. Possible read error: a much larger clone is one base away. The CDR3 bases are TGTGCCAGCAGTGACTCGGCCTCAGACTATGGCTACACCTTC. The encoded protein is CASSDSASDYGYTF. This chain links TRBV6-5 with TRBJ1-2; no reliable D call. The CDR3 totals 14 residues. Germline V gene lookup returns CDR1 MNHEY and CDR2 SVGAGI.